The T cell receptor (beta chain) under discussion was sequenced for a study of blood T cell repertoires in COVID-19. Across the whole study: Sample material is recorded as cDNA or gDNA derived from T cells, B-cell-depleted T cells, or PBMCs.

The method was immunoSEQ multiplex PCR; TCRdb's version includes in-frame clones alone and lacks a portion of them. The sample holds tens of thousands of clones; more than 65% are singletons and the top ten take around 60%. The CDR3 contains 17 residues. Trimming removed 5 bases from V and 4 bases from J, with 21 bases in between. Germline lookup yields CDR1 LNHNV and CDR2 YYDKDF (reference sequence). The chain uses TRBV15 and TRBJ1-5; D may be TRBD1 (5 bases). The sequence was collected from an elderly man with acute or convalescent COVID-19. Sample: peripheral blood. Written as DNA, the CDR3 is TGTGCCACCAGCTCGGGCAAGGGGCAGGAAAAGAATCAGCCCCAGCATTTT. As protein: CATSSGKGQEKNQPQHF. The entire variable domain, with the rest obtained from reference TRBV15 and TRBJ1-5, is as follows: DAMVIQNPRYQVTQFGKPVTLSCSQTLNHNVMYWYQQKSSQAPKLLFHYYDKDFNNEADTPDNFQSRRPNTSFCFLDIRSPGLGDTAMYLCATSSGKGQEKNQPQHFGDGTRLSIL.